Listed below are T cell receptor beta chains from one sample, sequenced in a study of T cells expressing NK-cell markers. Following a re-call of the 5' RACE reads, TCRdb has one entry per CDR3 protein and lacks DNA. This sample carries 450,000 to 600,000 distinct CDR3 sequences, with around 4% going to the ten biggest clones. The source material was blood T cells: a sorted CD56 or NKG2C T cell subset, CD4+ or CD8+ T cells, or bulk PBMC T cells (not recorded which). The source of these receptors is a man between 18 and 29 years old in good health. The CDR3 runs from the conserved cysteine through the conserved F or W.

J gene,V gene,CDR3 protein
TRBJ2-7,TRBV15,CATSRGLALDYEQYF
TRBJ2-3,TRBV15,CATSRDQLAGITDTQYF
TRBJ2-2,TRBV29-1,CSVETSLAPDTGELFF
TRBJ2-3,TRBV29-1,CSVVTSGSRDTQYF
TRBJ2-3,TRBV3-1,CASSPWTSGSTDTQYF
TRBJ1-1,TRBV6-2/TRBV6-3,CASSYRANTEAFF
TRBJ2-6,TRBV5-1,CASSLRPGGGTNSGANVLTF
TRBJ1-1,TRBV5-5,CASRSGRPEAFF
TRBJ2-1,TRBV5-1,CASSREAHGVNEQFF
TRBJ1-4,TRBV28,CASSPSGGPNEKLFF
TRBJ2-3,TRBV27,CASSLSLGEGGGRTDTQYF
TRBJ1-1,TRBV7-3,CASSASTGANTEAFF
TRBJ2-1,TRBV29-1,CSVDLAGGPSEQFF
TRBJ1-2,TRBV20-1,CSAPRHGAGGYTF
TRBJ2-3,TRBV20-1,CSARGWTGPLESDTQYF
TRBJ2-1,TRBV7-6,CASSSRGGGYNEQFF
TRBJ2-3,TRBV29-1,CSAEGIAGVPDTQYF
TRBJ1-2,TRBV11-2,CASSLELSDGYTF
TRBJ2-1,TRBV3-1,CASSQLDRDGYEQFF
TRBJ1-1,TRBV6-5,CASSYSSSFEAFF
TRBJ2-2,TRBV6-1,CASSELGGTGELFF
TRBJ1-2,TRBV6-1,CASSTDSTLDYGYTF
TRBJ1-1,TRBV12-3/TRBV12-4,CASSGGQGYTEAFF
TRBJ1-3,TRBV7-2,CASSLSRTPAGNTIYF
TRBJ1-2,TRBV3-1,CASSSGQLNYGYTF
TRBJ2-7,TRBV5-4,CASSRDPLYEQYF
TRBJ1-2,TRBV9,CASVGGVYGYTF